The sequence of this T cell receptor beta chain was determined in a study of OX40 agonist ivuxolimab in advanced cancers. In the study overall: An agonistic anti-OX40 (CD134) antibody, ivuxolimab, was used to treat the patients. Dose-escalation subjects each had hepatocellular carcinoma, melanoma, renal cell or head and neck cancer.

Libraries were prepared by immunoSEQ multiplex PCR; TCRdb keeps only in-frame clonotypes and omits some of them. The sample lists some 80,000 clones, around nine tenths seen once, with 4.8% in the top ten. The CDR3 spans 14 residues. V was shortened by 1 base and J by 6 bases, with 11 bases between the two germline ends. In germline, CDR1 is SGHTA, CDR2 FQGNSA. The receptor comes from an adult with an advanced solid tumor such as melanoma, head and neck, liver or kidney cancer. The chain employs TRBV7-2 and TRBJ2-3, with D possibly matching TRBD2 (5 bases). Sequencing used CD4+ or CD8+ T cells sorted from blood, obtained in a trial of the OX40 agonist ivuxolimab. CDR3 coding DNA: TGTGCCAGCAGCTTAGGAGGGAGAACGGATACGCAGTATTTT. Its translation is CASSLGGRTDTQYF. The full variable domain, rest sourced from reference TRBV7-2 and TRBJ2-3, is GAGVSQSPSNKVTEKGKDVELRCDPISGHTALYWYRQSLGQGLEFLIYFQGNSAPDKSGLPSDRFSAERTGGSVSTLTIQRTQQEDSAVYLCASSLGGRTDTQYFGPGTRLTVL.